The subject of this entry is one TCR beta chain. Its antigen is still unknown. Base qualities are not provided; no much larger clone lies one nucleotide away. Reading the germline V gene (reference sequence) gives CDR1 LNHDA and CDR2 SQIVND. Between the V and J ends, shortened by 1 base and 1 base respectively, the junction contains 10 bases. Inclusive of the bounding cysteine and phenylalanine, the CDR3 is 16 residues long. CDR3 DNA only is kept here, 48 bases in frame from base 1. The data stem from a study of technical replicates of blood from several donors (TCRdb year 2017). To prepare the library, the immunoSEQ multiplex PCR assay was applied. This is the immuneACCESS table as TCRdb keeps it, with only in-frame sequences that have V and J called. A part of the clones is gone; compared with another copy, unresolved V genes explain less than half, and the rest is unexplained. This sample is represented by around 69,000 clones; roughly 90% of them were singletons. Together, the top ten hold approximately 4.5% of the sample.

The V and J segments used are TRBV19 and TRBJ1-4; TRBD1 is a possible D gene, resting on 6 matching bases. The sample comprised PBMCs. The clonotype comes from a human donor in good health. Some clones in this sample may be carry-over from other donors' samples. The CDR3 region: CASSIGGRGTNEKLFF. The DNA sequence follows: TGTGCCAGTAGTATAGGGGGCAGGGGAACTAATGAAAAACTGTTTTTT. Beyond the CDR3, the reference TRBV19 and TRBJ1-4 genes provide the residues; the full variable domain reads: DGGITQSPKYLFRKEGQNVTLSCEQNLNHDAMYWYRQDPGQGLRLIYYSQIVNDFQKGDIAEGYSVSREKKESFPLTVTSAQKNPTAFYLCASSIGGRGTNEKLFFGSGTQLSVL.